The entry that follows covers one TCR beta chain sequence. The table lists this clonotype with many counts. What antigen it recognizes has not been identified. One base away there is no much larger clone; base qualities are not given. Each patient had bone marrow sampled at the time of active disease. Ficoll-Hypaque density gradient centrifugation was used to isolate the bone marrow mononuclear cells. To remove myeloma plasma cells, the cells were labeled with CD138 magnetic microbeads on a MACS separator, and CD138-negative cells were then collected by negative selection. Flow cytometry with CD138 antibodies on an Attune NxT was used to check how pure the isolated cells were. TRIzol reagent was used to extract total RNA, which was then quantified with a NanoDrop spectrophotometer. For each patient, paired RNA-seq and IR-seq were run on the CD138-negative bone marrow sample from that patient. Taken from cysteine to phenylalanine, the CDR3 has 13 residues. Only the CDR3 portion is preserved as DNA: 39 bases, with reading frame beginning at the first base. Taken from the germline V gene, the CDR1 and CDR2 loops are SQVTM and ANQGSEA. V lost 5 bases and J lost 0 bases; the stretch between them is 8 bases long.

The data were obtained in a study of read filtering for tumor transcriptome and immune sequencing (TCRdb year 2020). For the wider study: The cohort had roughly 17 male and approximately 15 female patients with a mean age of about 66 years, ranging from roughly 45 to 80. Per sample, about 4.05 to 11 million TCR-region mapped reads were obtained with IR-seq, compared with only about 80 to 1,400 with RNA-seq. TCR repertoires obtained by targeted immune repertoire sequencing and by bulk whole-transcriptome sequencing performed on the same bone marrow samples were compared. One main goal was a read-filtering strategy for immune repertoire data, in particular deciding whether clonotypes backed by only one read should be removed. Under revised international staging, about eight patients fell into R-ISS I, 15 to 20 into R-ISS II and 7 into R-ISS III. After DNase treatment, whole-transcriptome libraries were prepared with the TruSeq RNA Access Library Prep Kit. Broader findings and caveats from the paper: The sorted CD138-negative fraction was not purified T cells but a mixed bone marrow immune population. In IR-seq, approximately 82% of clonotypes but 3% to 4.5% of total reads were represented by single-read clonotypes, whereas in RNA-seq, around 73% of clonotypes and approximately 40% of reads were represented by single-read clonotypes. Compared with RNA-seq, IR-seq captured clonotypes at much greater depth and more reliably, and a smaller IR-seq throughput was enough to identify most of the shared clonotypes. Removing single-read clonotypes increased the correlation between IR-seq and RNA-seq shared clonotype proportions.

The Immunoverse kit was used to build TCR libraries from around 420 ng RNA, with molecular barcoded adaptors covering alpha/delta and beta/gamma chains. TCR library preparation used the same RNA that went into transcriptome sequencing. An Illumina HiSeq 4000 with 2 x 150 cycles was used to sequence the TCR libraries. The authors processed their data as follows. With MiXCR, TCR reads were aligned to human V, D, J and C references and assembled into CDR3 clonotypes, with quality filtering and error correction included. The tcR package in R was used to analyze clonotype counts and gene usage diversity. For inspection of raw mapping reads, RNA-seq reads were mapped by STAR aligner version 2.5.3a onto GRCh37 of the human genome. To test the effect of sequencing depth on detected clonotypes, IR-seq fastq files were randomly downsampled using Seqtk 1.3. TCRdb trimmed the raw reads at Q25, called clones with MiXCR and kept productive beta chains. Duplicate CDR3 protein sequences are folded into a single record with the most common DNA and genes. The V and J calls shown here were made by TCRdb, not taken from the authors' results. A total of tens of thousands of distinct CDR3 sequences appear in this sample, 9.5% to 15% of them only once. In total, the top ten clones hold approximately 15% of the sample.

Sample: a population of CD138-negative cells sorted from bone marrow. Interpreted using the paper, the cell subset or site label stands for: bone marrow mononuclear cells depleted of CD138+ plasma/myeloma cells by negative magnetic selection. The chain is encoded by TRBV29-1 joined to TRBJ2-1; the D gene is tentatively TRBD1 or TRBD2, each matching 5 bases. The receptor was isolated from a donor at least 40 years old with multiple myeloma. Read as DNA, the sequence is TGCAGCGTTTTTGGGGGCTCCTACAATGAGCAGTTCTTC. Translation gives CSVFGGSYNEQFF.